Shown below are 10 T cell receptor beta chains from a single sample sequenced in a study of T cells after yellow fever vaccination. From the 5' RACE reads, TCRdb called clonotypes with MiXCR, one entry per CDR3 protein. The sample shows roughly 150,000 distinct CDR3 sequences, around 7.3% of them seen only once. Specimen: CD4+ T cells sorted from PBMCs, collected about 5 days after the first yellow fever vaccination. These receptors were collected from a man between 18 and 29 years old who received the YFV17D yellow fever vaccine.

There are many counts of this clonotype. The chain is built from TRBV14 and TRBJ1-6; D not resolved. Germline V gives CDR1 SGHDN, CDR2 FVKESK. The CDR3 loop spans 12 amino acids. The V end lost 3 bases, the J end lost 9 bases, and 6 bases lay between the germline ends. The CDR3 loop is CASSHSLSPLHF. CDR3 sequence (DNA): TGTGCCAGCAGCCATTCCCTTTCACCCCTCCACTTT.

This clonotype came up a few times. This rearrangement joins TRBV4-1 to TRBJ2-1, with TRBD2 matching over 9 bases. Germline CDR1 and CDR2: MGHRA and YSYEKL. CDR3 length: 19 residues. J lost 1 base, V lost 0 bases, and 10 bases had no gene match. This chain's CDR3 is CASSQDRSGGSFSYNEQFF. The CDR3 DNA is TGCGCCAGCAGCCAAGATCGTAGCGGGGGTTCATTTTCCTACAATGAGCAGTTCTTC.

This clonotype was recorded many times. The chain is built from TRBV6-5 and TRBJ2-1; D is ambiguous. Germline lookup yields CDR1 MNHEY and CDR2 SVGAGI. V dropped 0 bases and J dropped 8 bases, with 14 bases sitting between them. This CDR3 is 15 amino acids long. The CDR3 loop is CASSYSGFIGDEQFF. The CDR3, as DNA: TGTGCCAGCAGTTACTCTGGGTTTATCGGAGATGAGCAGTTCTTC.

To note about this clonotype: This clone may be a read error of a much larger clone one base away. The chain uses TRBV4-2 and TRBJ2-3; D uncertain. Between the trimmed V and J ends, which lost 5 bases and 2 bases, there was a span of 5 bases. Germline CDR1 and CDR2: LGHNA and YNFKEQ. The CDR3 length is 12 residues. CDR3 sequence (DNA): TGTGCCAGCAGCGGGGACACAGATACGCAGTATTTT. Amino acids: CASSGDTDTQYF.

In its sample, this clonotype was seen many times. The CDR3 region has the DNA TGTGCCAGCTCACCCCTGAGGACTCGGCAGTACTTC. The encoded protein is CASSPLRTRQYF. V is TRBV18 and J is TRBJ2-4; the D gene is possibly TRBD2 (5 bases). The CDR3 is 12 residues long. Germline V lookup: CDR1 KGHSH, CDR2 LQKENI. V lost 3 bases and J 13 bases, leaving 13 bases between the germline ends.

The DNA for the CDR3 is TGCAGTGCTAGAGTCCCGGGAGGGGTGAATCAGCCCCAGCATTTT. Protein sequence: CSARVPGGVNQPQHF. The rearrangement links TRBV20-1 to TRBJ1-5; maybe TRBD1 (5 bases). This CDR3 has 15 residues. Germline CDR1 DFQATT, CDR2 SNEGSKA (reference sequence). V lost 1 base, J lost 4 bases, and 14 bases lay in between.

About this clonotype: A much larger clone lies a single base off, so this may be a read error. The DNA of the CDR3 is TGTGCCAGCAGCGGCCGGGGCCCCACAGATACGCAGTATTTT. Translated: CASSGRGPTDTQYF. The chain joins TRBV7-3 to TRBJ2-3; D may correspond to TRBD1 or TRBD2 (5 bases each). The CDR3 runs 14 residues. V was trimmed by 5 bases and J by 2 bases, leaving 11 bases between them. Germline CDR1 reads SGHTA; CDR2 reads FQGTGA.

This clonotype has ten or more counts. The rearrangement uses TRBV7-2 and TRBJ1-2; D gene uncertain. V shed 3 bases and J shed 0 bases, with 5 bases lying between them. CDR1 SGHTA and CDR2 FQGNSA come from the germline V gene. The CDR3 runs 13 residues. CDR3 loop: CASSLNSNYGYTF. CDR3 DNA: TGTGCCAGCAGCTTGAATTCTAACTATGGCTACACCTTC.

This clonotype was picked up many times. V gene TRBV6-5 combines with J gene TRBJ2-3; 8 nucleotides match TRBD2. V trimming: 5 bases; J trimming: 6 bases; junction bases outside the gene matches: 10. In germline, CDR1 is MNHEY, CDR2 SVGAGI. The CDR3 spans 15 residues. In nucleotides, the CDR3 is TGTGCCAGCAGTCCGAACGGGGGGGGCCGGGATACGCAGTATTTT. Translating it yields CASSPNGGGRDTQYF.

This clonotype was seen a few times. This chain uses TRBV4-3 with TRBJ1-2; D remains ambiguous. This CDR3 contains 14 residues. The V end was cut by 0 bases, the J end by 4 bases, with 9 bases between. CDR1 is LGHNA, CDR2 YSLEER, per germline. The CDR3 DNA follows: TGCGCCAGCAGCCAAGAAAAAGGATTCTATGGCTACACCTTC. This encodes CASSQEKGFYGYTF.